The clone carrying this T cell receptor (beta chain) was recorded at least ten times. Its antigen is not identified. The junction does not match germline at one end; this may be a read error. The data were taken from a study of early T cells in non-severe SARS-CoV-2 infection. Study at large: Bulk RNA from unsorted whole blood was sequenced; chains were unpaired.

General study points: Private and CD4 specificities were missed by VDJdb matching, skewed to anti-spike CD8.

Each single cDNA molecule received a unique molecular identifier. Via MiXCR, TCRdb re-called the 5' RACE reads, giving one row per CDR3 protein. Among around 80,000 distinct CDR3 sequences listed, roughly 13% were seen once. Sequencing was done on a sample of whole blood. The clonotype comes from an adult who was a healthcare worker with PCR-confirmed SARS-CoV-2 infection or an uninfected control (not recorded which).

CDR3 in amino acids: CSARGLAGDTDTQYF. CDR3 bases: TGCAGTGCGAGAGGACTAGCGGGGGACACAGATACGCAGTATTTT. The chain has TRBV20-1 and TRBJ2-3; 13 bases line up with TRBD2. This CDR3 is built from 15 residues. Looked up from germline, CDR1 is DFQATT and CDR2 is SNEGSKA (reference sequence).